The 26 T cell receptor beta chains reported below all come from one sample, sequenced in a study of control samples from healthy donors and cancer patients. Assay: immunoSEQ multiplex PCR; the TCRdb copy retains only in-frame clones and omits some. This sample has 150,000 or so clones, with 70% to 90% found just once. Source material: blood. The receptors shown here come from a man aged 25-45 years in good health.

This rearrangement joins TRBV5-4 to TRBJ2-7, with a tentative D call TRBD1 (6 bases). V lost 4 bases and J 3 bases, leaving 17 bases between the germline ends. This CDR3 is 15 amino acids long. CDR1 and CDR2 (germline): SGHNT, YYREEE (reference sequence). The CDR3 sequence is CASSLKPAGVYEQYF. The CDR3 DNA reads TGTGCCAGCAGCCTAAAGCCGGCAGGGGTCTACGAGCAGTACTTC.

This sequence joins TRBV2 and TRBJ1-1; unclear D gene. The V gene lost 7 bases and the J gene lost 0 bases, with 9 bases spanning the gap. This CDR3 region has 13 residues. Germline V gives CDR1 SNHLY, CDR2 FYNNEI. Here the CDR3 reads CASTGQLNTEAFF. CDR3 in DNA: TGTGCCAGCACTGGGCAGCTGAACACTGAAGCTTTCTTT.

The chain combines TRBV4-1 with TRBJ2-1; D gene ambiguous. Per germline, CDR1 MGHRA and CDR2 YSYEKL. The CDR3 spans 14 residues. V dropped 1 base and J dropped 8 bases, with 12 bases sitting between them. The CDR3 nucleotides are TGCGCCAGCAGCCAAGCTTCCCGTGTCGATGAGCAGTTCTTC. Its protein product is CASSQASRVDEQFF.

J is TRBJ1-5 and V is TRBV19, with D perhaps TRBD1 (6 bases). The V end was cut by 5 bases, the J end by 2 bases, with 28 bases between. The CDR3 loop spans 20 amino acids. The V gene's germline CDR1 is LNHDA and CDR2 SQIVND (reference sequence). The CDR3 loop is CASSAGTLGTPKRGNQPQHF. CDR3 nucleotides: TGTGCCAGTAGTGCCGGAACCTTAGGGACACCCAAAAGGGGCAATCAGCCCCAGCATTTT. Full variable domain (rest looked up from reference TRBV19 and TRBJ1-5): DGGITQSPKYLFRKEGQNVTLSCEQNLNHDAMYWYRQDPGQGLRLIYYSQIVNDFQKGDIAEGYSVSREKKESFPLTVTSAQKNPTAFYLCASSAGTLGTPKRGNQPQHFGDGTRLSIL.

V gene TRBV7-2 combines with J gene TRBJ1-4; tentatively, D is TRBD1 (6 bases). The V gene lost 3 bases and the J gene lost 6 bases, with 8 bases spanning the gap. Germline CDR1 is SGHTA and CDR2 is FQGNSA. CDR3 length: 13 amino acids. The CDR3 DNA follows: TGTGCCAGCAGCTTGGACAGCTATGAAAAACTGTTTTTT. Protein product: CASSLDSYEKLFF.

The chain recombines TRBV4-1 with TRBJ1-5; D is unclear. The germline V gene encodes CDR1 MGHRA and CDR2 YSYEKL. V lost 0 bases to trimming and J lost 7 bases, with 13 bases between them. The CDR3 contains 15 residues. The CDR3 sequence is CASSQDYRSEQPQHF. DNA for the CDR3: TGCGCCAGCAGCCAAGATTATAGGTCTGAACAGCCCCAGCATTTT.

This clone has just a few counts. V gene TRBV11-2 combines with J gene TRBJ1-1; D is undetermined. From germline, CDR1 is SGHAT and CDR2 FQNNGV. The V end was cut by 2 bases, the J end by 4 bases, with 11 bases between. This CDR3 contains 14 residues. The CDR3 sequence is CASSLSRAGTEAFF. CDR3 bases: TGTGCCAGCAGCTTATCTCGAGCGGGCACTGAAGCTTTCTTT.

The chain carries TRBV5-1 and TRBJ1-1; unclear D gene. V lost 0 bases and J 11 bases, leaving 8 bases between the germline ends. This CDR3 region has 11 residues. Germline CDR1 reads SGHRS; CDR2 reads YFSETQ. CDR3: CASSLGPLAFF. For the CDR3, the DNA is TGCGCCAGCAGCTTGGGGCCGCTTGCTTTCTTT.

Remarks on this clone: The sample has other DNA sequences that encode this CDR3 too. The chain links TRBV11-2 to TRBJ2-3, with 10 bases identical to TRBD1. V trimming: 1 base; J trimming: 4 bases; junction bases outside the gene matches: 11. Germline V lookup: CDR1 SGHAT, CDR2 FQNNGV. This CDR3 is built from 18 residues. CDR3 sequence reads: CASSLGRGGQGIPDTQYF. CDR3 coding DNA: TGTGCCAGCAGCTTAGGTCGGGGGGGACAGGGGATCCCAGATACGCAGTATTTT.

This rearrangement joins TRBV27 to TRBJ2-6, with a tentative D call TRBD1 (5 bases). V was trimmed by 4 bases and J by 2 bases, leaving 12 bases between them. CDR1 is MNHEY, CDR2 SMNVEV, per germline (reference sequence). The CDR3 is 16 residues long. The CDR3 DNA is TGTGCCAGCAGTTCCCAGGGTTCAGCTGGGGCCAACGTCCTGACTTTC. This gives the protein CASSSQGSAGANVLTF.

The chain employs TRBV24-1 and TRBJ2-7; 11 nucleotides agree with TRBD1. With V trimmed by 4 bases and J by 2 bases, 3 bases remained unmatched. CDR1 and CDR2 (germline): KGHDR, SFDVKD. This CDR3 comprises 15 residues. The CDR3 nucleotides are TGTGCCACCAGTGACCCGGGACAGGGGGCCTACGAGCAGTACTTC. Translation: CATSDPGQGAYEQYF.

V gene TRBV7-9 combines with J gene TRBJ1-3, with D unresolved. The CDR3 consists of 13 residues. Germline lookup yields CDR1 SEHNR and CDR2 FQNEAQ (reference sequence). V dropped 5 bases and J dropped 4 bases, with 9 bases sitting between them. In DNA form, the CDR3 reads TGTGCCAGCAGCCCTTCACCGGGAAACACCATATATTTT. Its protein is CASSPSPGNTIYF.

This chain joins TRBV9 and TRBJ2-3; no definite D call. Germline values: CDR1 SGDLS, CDR2 YYNGEE. CDR3 size: 14 residues. V lost 2 bases to trimming and J lost 4 bases, with 11 bases between them. The CDR3 nucleotides are TGTGCCAGCAGCGTCATGGGATTTTCAGATACGCAGTATTTT. Translation gives CASSVMGFSDTQYF.

V gene TRBV2 combines with J gene TRBJ2-2, with D unclear. The CDR3 extends over 13 amino acids. Germline CDR1 SNHLY, CDR2 FYNNEI. Deletions cut 4 bases from V and 5 bases from J, with 8 bases between. The CDR3 sequence is CASSVERTGELFF. The CDR3 bases are TGTGCCAGCAGTGTCGAGCGAACCGGGGAGCTGTTTTTT.

The sample holds one count of this clone. This chain links TRBV5-1 with TRBJ2-5; 8 positions match TRBD1. Germline V gene lookup returns CDR1 SGHRS and CDR2 YFSETQ. Trimming removed 0 bases from V and 5 bases from J; junction bases left unmatched: 6. This CDR3 is 15 amino acids long. The CDR3 reads CASSLESGGGETQYF. The DNA of the CDR3 is TGCGCCAGCAGCTTGGAGTCAGGGGGCGGGGAGACCCAGTACTTC.

This chain links TRBV4-1 with TRBJ1-1, with D tentatively TRBD1 (6 bases). Germline loops: CDR1 MGHRA, CDR2 YSYEKL. V was cut by 4 bases and J by 5 bases, with 20 bases left in between. This CDR3 contains 16 residues. The CDR3 reads CASSPEGETKWTEAFF. The DNA of the CDR3 is TGCGCCAGCAGCCCCGAGGGGGAAACGAAGTGGACTGAAGCTTTCTTT.

This rearrangement joins TRBV29-1 to TRBJ2-3; TRBD1 matches 7 bases. CDR3 length equals 13 residues. Germline V gene sequence: CDR1 SQVTM, CDR2 ANQGSEA. The junction had 4 bases not matched to a gene; V was cut back by 5 bases and J by 2 bases. The CDR3 bases are TGCAGCGTTAGACAGGGAGCCACAGATACGCAGTATTTT. Translation: CSVRQGATDTQYF.

This clone was found once. This chain uses TRBV19 with TRBJ2-7, with D uncertain. Per germline, CDR1 LNHDA and CDR2 SQIVND (reference sequence). This CDR3 has 15 residues. The V gene lost 3 bases and the J gene lost 2 bases, with 14 bases spanning the gap. CDR3 in amino acids: CASSISEFGAYEQYF. CDR3 in DNA: TGTGCCAGTAGTATTAGTGAGTTTGGGGCCTACGAGCAGTACTTC.

CDR3 in amino acids: CASSVGMYNEQFF. The CDR3 bases are TGTGCCAGCAGCGTAGGAATGTACAATGAGCAGTTCTTC. V gene TRBV9 combines with J gene TRBJ2-1, with D uncertain. This CDR3 spans 13 amino acids. The V and J ends lost 0 bases and 4 bases respectively, with 5 bases between them. Germline V lookup: CDR1 SGDLS, CDR2 YYNGEE.

The chain carries TRBV3-1 (or the pseudogene TRBV3-2) and TRBJ1-5, with D possibly TRBD1 on 6 matching bases. Per germline, CDR1 LGHDT and CDR2 YNNKEL (reference sequence). The V end lost 4 bases, the J end lost 3 bases, and 10 bases lay between the germline ends. The CDR3 runs 14 residues. The DNA of the CDR3 is TGTGCCAGCAGCCTGGCAGGGGACAATCAGCCCCAGCATTTT. Protein product: CASSLAGDNQPQHF.

The chain is built from TRBV30 and TRBJ2-1; 15 bases map to TRBD2. Looked up from germline, CDR1 is GTSNPN and CDR2 is SVGIG (reference sequence). This CDR3 contains 14 residues. Germline trimming cut 5 bases from V and 7 bases from J; bases unmatched to any gene: 3. The CDR3: CAWGLAGGWNEQFF. In DNA, the CDR3 is TGTGCCTGGGGACTAGCGGGAGGGTGGAATGAGCAGTTCTTC.

The chain recombines TRBV3-1 (or the pseudogene TRBV3-2) with TRBJ1-5; 10 nucleotides align to TRBD1. The CDR3 runs to 16 residues. Germline CDR1 and CDR2: LGHDT and YNNKEL (reference sequence). Trimming at V came to 4 bases and at J to 7 bases, leaving 10 bases not matched to a gene. The CDR3 DNA is TGTGCCAGCAGCCCCCGGGACAGGGGCCTTGGACAGCCCCAGCATTTT. Protein: CASSPRDRGLGQPQHF.

The chain employs TRBV5-1 and TRBJ2-3, with D perhaps matching TRBD2 (5 bases). Germline V gene sequence: CDR1 SGHRS, CDR2 YFSETQ. V dropped 3 bases and J dropped 0 bases, with 11 bases sitting between them. The CDR3 covers 15 residues. CDR3 amino acids: CASSSEAVSTDTQYF. The CDR3 nucleotides are TGCGCCAGCAGCTCCGAAGCGGTAAGCACAGATACGCAGTATTTT.

CDR3 sequence: CASSNIGVRDTGELFF. The CDR3, as DNA: TGTGCCAGCAGCAATATAGGGGTCAGAGACACCGGGGAGCTGTTTTTT. The chain joins TRBV21-1 to TRBJ2-2; whether TRBD1, the table's D call, matches the DNA was not checked. TRBV21-1 is classified as a pseudogene. The CDR3 loop spans 16 amino acids.

This clone was recorded only once. The rearrangement uses TRBV12-3 or TRBV12-4 and TRBJ1-5; D gene ambiguous. Trimming left V 1 base short and J 7 bases short, with 5 bases between. The CDR3 sequence is 12 residues long. The CDR3 spells CASSLEGQPQHF. The CDR3 nucleotides read TGTGCCAGCAGTTTAGAGGGACAGCCCCAGCATTTT.

This clone has just one count. The V and J genes are TRBV3-1 (or the pseudogene TRBV3-2) and TRBJ2-2; D is unresolved. V lost 1 base, J lost 3 bases, and 12 bases lay in between. The germline V gene encodes CDR1 LGHDT and CDR2 YNNKEL (reference sequence). This CDR3 region has 16 residues. The CDR3 is CASSQGAVQHTGELFF. CDR3 DNA sequence: TGTGCCAGCAGCCAAGGGGCGGTTCAGCACACCGGGGAGCTGTTTTTT.